This T cell receptor beta chain was sequenced during a study of blood T cell repertoires in COVID-19. CDR1 is SGHVS and CDR2 is FQNEAQ in the germline V gene. The CDR3 is made up of 18 amino acids. Between the trimmed V and J ends, which lost 4 bases and 2 bases, there was a span of 20 bases. Sequencing used immunoSEQ multiplex PCR; TCRdb keeps in-frame clones, though not all of them. The data hold about 310,000 clones, with approximately 90% observed a single time. Donors were grouped by their self-reported clinical history. The chain is built from TRBV7-8 and TRBJ1-4; TRBD1 might be the D (6 bases). Sequencing was done on a sample of PBMCs or T cells enriched from blood (not recorded which). The receptor was derived from a woman younger than 30 who had recovered from COVID-19. The CDR3 DNA reads TGTGCCAGCAGCTCCCCCAGAGGGGAGGGGGGCACTAATGAAAAACTGTTTTTT. This codes for CASSSPRGEGGTNEKLFF.